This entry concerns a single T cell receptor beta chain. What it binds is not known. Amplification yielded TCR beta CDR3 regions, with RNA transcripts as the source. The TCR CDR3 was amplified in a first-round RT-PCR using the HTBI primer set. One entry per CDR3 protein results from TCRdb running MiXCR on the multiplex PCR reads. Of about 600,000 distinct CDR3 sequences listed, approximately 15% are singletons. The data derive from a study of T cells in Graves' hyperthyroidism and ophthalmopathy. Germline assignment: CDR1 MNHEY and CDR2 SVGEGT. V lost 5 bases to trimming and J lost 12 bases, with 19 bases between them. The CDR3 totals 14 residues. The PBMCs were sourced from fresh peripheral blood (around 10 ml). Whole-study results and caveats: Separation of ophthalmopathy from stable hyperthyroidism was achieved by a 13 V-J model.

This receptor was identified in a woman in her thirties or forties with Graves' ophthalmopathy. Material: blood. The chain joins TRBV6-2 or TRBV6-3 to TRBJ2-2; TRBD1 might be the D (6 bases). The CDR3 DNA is TGTGCCAGCAGTGTTCCCGTACAGGGCGGAAAGCTGTTTTTT. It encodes CASSVPVQGGKLFF.